This T cell receptor (beta chain) originates from a study of cytomegalovirus exposure and HLA in healthy donors. Notes on this clone: Its antigen is currently unknown.

The CDR3 sequence is 13 residues long. Germline V CDR1 and CDR2: SEHNR, FQNEAQ (reference sequence). The germline V and J ends were trimmed by 5 bases and 7 bases, with 14 bases remaining between them. Study observations and caveats: Confirmation in vitro established that a few CMV-associated chains were specific for CMV antigens.

Both 60 Vbeta primers and 13 Jbeta primers went into the PCR. Sequencing was performed with immunoSEQ multiplex PCR; in TCRdb, only in-frame clones are kept and a portion is missing. Here the sample spans around 65,000 clones, 78% being singletons. The sequenced sample was PBMCs. This chain joins TRBV7-9 and TRBJ1-1, with D possibly being TRBD1 (6 bases). The sequence came from a girl between 5 and 17 years old in good health and CMV-seropositive. CDR3 sequence: CASSGGAPLEAFF. In nucleotides, the CDR3 is TGTGCCAGCAGCGGGGGGGCGCCGCTTGAAGCTTTCTTT.